The following is a T cell receptor (beta chain) sequence with its context. As yet, its antigen is unknown. This sample was taken from a study of OX40 agonist ivuxolimab in advanced cancers. Whole-study findings and limits: At 0.1 to 3.0 mg/kg and by week 6, clonal expansion occurred in CD4+ and CD8+ blood T cells.

From germline, CDR1 is LNHDA and CDR2 SQIVND (reference sequence). V dropped 3 bases and J dropped 6; count of bases not matched to a gene: 7. The CDR3 has 17 residues. Libraries were prepared by immunoSEQ multiplex PCR; TCRdb keeps only in-frame clonotypes and omits some of them. This table holds about 61,000 clones, roughly 84% found once. This TCR came from an adult with an advanced solid tumor such as melanoma, head and neck, liver or kidney cancer. The material was CD4+ or CD8+ T cells sorted from blood, obtained in a trial of the OX40 agonist ivuxolimab. The rearrangement joins TRBV19 to TRBJ2-1; 14 bases line up with TRBD2. CDR3 bases: TGTGCCAGTAGTATCATAGGGACTAGCGGGAGAGGCAATGAGCAGTTCTTC. Translated, it gives CASSIIGTSGRGNEQFF.